These 31 T cell receptor beta chains originate from one sample sequenced in a study of CD8+ T cells in alopecia areata. After isolation, RNA underwent reverse transcription to generate cDNA as the sequencing template. The table came from immunoSEQ multiplex PCR; TCRdb's copy has only in-frame clones and leaves some out. Of some 150,000 clones listed, less than 75% are singletons. Sequences were derived from CD8+ T cells sorted from blood, sampled at week 0. These receptors were collected from a human donor with alopecia areata.

In DNA form, the CDR3 reads TGTGCCAGCAGTGAAGCCGCAGGCCGCTACGAGCAGTACTTC. Its translation: CASSEAAGRYEQYF. V is TRBV2 and J is TRBJ2-7, with D unresolved. CDR3 size: 14 residues. CDR1 is SNHLY and CDR2 is FYNNEI in the germline V gene. Trimming removed 0 bases from V and 3 bases from J, with 9 bases in between.

This clone turned up a few times. The V call is TRBV7-9, the J call TRBJ2-4; D call uncertain. The CDR3 runs 14 residues. Germline loops: CDR1 SEHNR, CDR2 FQNEAQ (reference sequence). Trimming cost V 4 bases and J 0 bases, with 7 bases left between them. The DNA of the CDR3 is TGTGCCAGCAGCTCAGAGTTAGCCAAAAACATTCAGTACTTC. It translates to CASSSELAKNIQYF.

The V gene is TRBV7-9, the J gene TRBJ2-7; D is unresolved. The V end lost 5 bases, the J end lost 4 bases, and 12 bases lay between the germline ends. Per germline, CDR1 SEHNR and CDR2 FQNEAQ (reference sequence). The CDR3 runs 13 residues. CDR3 protein: CASSRPPHYEQYF. The CDR3 region has the DNA TGTGCCAGCAGCCGCCCCCCTCATTACGAGCAGTACTTC.

The chain couples TRBV25-1 to TRBJ2-1; D uncertain. The CDR3 consists of 14 residues. Trimming cost V 4 bases and J 3 bases, with 10 bases left between them. The V gene's germline CDR1 is MGHDK and CDR2 SYGVNS. The CDR3 DNA reads TGTGCCAGCAGTGGCTCCCAAGACTACAATGAGCAGTTCTTC. Translation: CASSGSQDYNEQFF.

The J gene is TRBJ1-4, the V gene TRBV27; D remains ambiguous. The length of the CDR3 is 15 residues. The germline V and J ends were trimmed by 7 bases and 3 bases, with 15 bases remaining between them. Germline values: CDR1 MNHEY, CDR2 SMNVEV (reference sequence). CDR3 DNA: TGTGCCAGCACCCCTTCATGGAGGGCTAATGAAAAACTGTTTTTT. Translation gives CASTPSWRANEKLFF.

The rearrangement links TRBV5-1 to TRBJ1-1; D gene uncertain. The CDR3 is 14 residues long. The V end lost 3 bases, the J end lost 3 bases, and 12 bases lay between the germline ends. The V gene's germline CDR1 is SGHRS and CDR2 YFSETQ. The chain's CDR3 is CASSWRQADTEAFF. CDR3 bases: TGCGCCAGCAGCTGGCGTCAGGCAGACACTGAAGCTTTCTTT.

The rearrangement uses TRBV25-1 and TRBJ1-2, with D tentatively TRBD1 (6 bases). Trimming left V 6 bases short and J 2 bases short, with 19 bases between. This CDR3 contains 16 residues. Germline CDR1 and CDR2: MGHDK and SYGVNS. As DNA, the CDR3 is TGTGCCAGCAGGGGTCCATCAGGGGAGACCAACTATGGCTACACCTTC. This gives the protein CASRGPSGETNYGYTF.

This chain uses TRBV29-1 with TRBJ2-2, with 8 bases lining up with TRBD1. CDR3 length equals 14 residues. Germline trimming cut 3 bases from V and 5 bases from J; bases unmatched to any gene: 5. Looked up from germline, CDR1 is SQVTM and CDR2 is ANQGSEA. In DNA form, the CDR3 reads TGCAGCGTTGATACAGGGGGGTATACCGGGGAGCTGTTTTTT. Encoded protein: CSVDTGGYTGELFF.

This sequence joins TRBV30 and TRBJ1-5; 9 positions match TRBD1. The CDR3 sequence is 13 residues long. The germline gives CDR1 GTSNPN, CDR2 SVGIG (reference sequence). V shed 1 base, J shed 8 bases, and the junction held 3 bases outside the gene matches. The CDR3 bases are TGTGCCTGGAGTGCGACAGGGGGAGAGCCCCAGCATTTT. Translating gives CAWSATGGEPQHF.

This clone was detected a few times. This sequence joins TRBV5-1 and TRBJ1-1, with D possibly matching TRBD1 (6 bases). V gave up 2 bases and J gave up 2 bases, with 13 bases separating them. Per germline, CDR1 SGHRS and CDR2 YFSETQ. The CDR3 loop spans 15 amino acids. CDR3 sequence reads: CASSFTQGQNTEAFF. The CDR3 nucleotides read TGCGCCAGCAGCTTCACCCAGGGGCAAAACACTGAAGCTTTCTTT. Using reference TRBV5-1 and TRBJ1-1 for the parts outside the CDR3, the full variable domain is KAGVTQTPRYLIKTRGQQVTLSCSPISGHRSVSWYQQTPGQGLQFLFEYFSETQRNKGNFPGRFSGRQFSNSRSEMNVSTLELGDSALYLCASSFTQGQNTEAFFGQGTRLTVV.

V usage is TRBV14 and J usage is TRBJ1-4; 8 nucleotides align to TRBD1. J was trimmed by 7 bases and V by 5 bases; bases with no gene match: 6. The CDR3 sequence is 14 residues long. Germline loops: CDR1 SGHDN, CDR2 FVKESK. The DNA for the CDR3 is TGTGCCAGCAGCGGACAGGGACGATCTGAAAAACTGTTTTTT. It yields the protein CASSGQGRSEKLFF.

This clone was observed a handful of times. The chain links TRBV29-1 to TRBJ1-2; a weak D match, TRBD1 (5 bases). Trimming shortened V by 7 bases and J by 6 bases, and 18 bases separated the two germline ends. The germline V gene has CDR1 SQVTM and CDR2 ANQGSEA. This CDR3 is 13 amino acids long. This chain's CDR3 is CSDDVSQGNGYTF. For the CDR3, the DNA is TGCAGCGACGACGTCTCTCAGGGAAATGGCTACACCTTC. The full variable domain, rest sourced from reference TRBV29-1 and TRBJ1-2, is SAVISQKPSRDICQRGTSLTIQCQVDSQVTMMFWYRQQPGQSLTLIATANQGSEATYESGFVIDKFPISRPNLTFSTLTVSNMSPEDSSIYLCSDDVSQGNGYTFGSGTRLTVV.

The genes are TRBV28 and TRBJ2-5; D is perhaps TRBD1 (6 bases). The CDR3 extends over 17 amino acids. V was shortened by 6 bases and J by 4 bases, with 24 bases between the two germline ends. Per germline, CDR1 MDHEN and CDR2 SYDVKM. CDR3 in amino acids: CASRTELTGSRGETQYF. The DNA for the CDR3 is TGTGCCAGCAGGACCGAACTGACAGGCTCGCGAGGAGAGACCCAGTACTTC.

This chain connects TRBV13 to TRBJ2-4, with D perhaps being TRBD1 or TRBD2 (5 bases each). The CDR3 runs to 14 residues. Germline loops: CDR1 PRHDT, CDR2 FYEKMQ (reference sequence). The V and J ends lost 3 bases and 8 bases respectively, with 14 bases between them. The CDR3 loop reads CASSFAGRGDIQYF. The CDR3 DNA sequence: TGTGCCAGCAGCTTCGCAGGGAGAGGGGACATTCAGTACTTC.

The genes are TRBV2 and TRBJ2-3; D remains unclear. The V gene's germline CDR1 is SNHLY and CDR2 FYNNEI. This CDR3 contains 12 residues. V lost 6 bases and J 4 bases, leaving 8 bases between the germline ends. The CDR3 loop reads CASRVPPDTQYF. In DNA form, the CDR3 reads TGTGCCAGCAGGGTACCCCCAGATACGCAGTATTTT.

Here the CDR3 DNA reads TGTGCCAGCAAAGGAACTAACACCGGGGAGCTGTTTTTT. It codes for CASKGTNTGELFF. This chain connects TRBV2 to TRBJ2-2, with D uncertain. This CDR3 is 13 amino acids long. Germline CDR1 reads SNHLY; CDR2 reads FYNNEI. V was clipped by 7 bases and J by 2 bases, with 8 bases between them.

This clone turned up a few times. The J gene is TRBJ2-3, the V gene TRBV13, with unresolved D. The CDR3 is 16 amino acids. The V gene's germline CDR1 is PRHDT and CDR2 FYEKMQ (reference sequence). Trimming cost V 2 bases and J 0 bases, with 12 bases left between them. In nucleotides, the CDR3 is TGTGCCAGCAGCTTATGGGGTGTTACTAGCACAGATACGCAGTATTTT. Translating it yields CASSLWGVTSTDTQYF. The full variable domain, with the rest looked up from reference TRBV13 and TRBJ2-3, is AAGVIQSPRHLIKEKRETATLKCYPIPRHDTVYWYQQGPGQDPQFLISFYEKMQSDKGSIPDRFSAQQFSDYHSELNMSSLELGDSALYFCASSLWGVTSTDTQYFGPGTRLTVL.

Concerning this clone: The same CDR3 can be traced to other DNA sequences in this sample. This chain connects TRBV29-1 to TRBJ2-2, with TRBD1 matching 7 bases. The ends lost 5 bases at V and 5 bases at J; junction bases unmatched: 5. Germline assignment: CDR1 SQVTM and CDR2 ANQGSEA. CDR3 size: 13 residues. CDR3 residues: CSVPGGRTGELFF. Written as DNA, the CDR3 is TGCAGCGTTCCAGGGGGTAGGACCGGGGAGCTGTTTTTT.

V and J are TRBV13 and TRBJ2-1; 9 bases line up with TRBD2. The trim removed 7 bases at V and 6 bases at J, leaving 10 bases unmatched. CDR1 PRHDT and CDR2 FYEKMQ come from the germline V gene (reference sequence). The CDR3 sequence is 15 residues long. The DNA for the CDR3 is TGTGCCAGCAATCAAAAGCGGGGGGATACCAATGAGCAGTTCTTC. Its protein product is CASNQKRGDTNEQFF.

The J gene is TRBJ1-5, the V gene TRBV13; D not resolved. Germline CDR1 reads PRHDT; CDR2 reads FYEKMQ (reference sequence). The CDR3 extends over 15 amino acids. Trimming took off 5 bases at V and 3 bases at J, with 14 bases between the two ends. CDR3 residues: CASSRRGQDNQPQHF. CDR3 in DNA: TGTGCCAGCAGCCGGCGAGGGCAGGACAATCAGCCCCAGCATTTT.

This clone has more than one count but fewer than ten. The rearrangement joins TRBV5-6 to TRBJ2-1; D is ambiguous. Germline assignment: CDR1 SGHDT and CDR2 YYEEEE. Trimming shortened V by 0 bases and J by 7 bases, and 11 bases separated the two germline ends. This CDR3 contains 14 residues. CDR3 in amino acids: CASSLGDTFNEQFF. The CDR3 region has the DNA TGTGCCAGCAGCTTGGGGGATACGTTTAATGAGCAGTTCTTC.

The chain is built from TRBV27 and TRBJ1-1; unclear D gene. Germline values: CDR1 MNHEY, CDR2 SMNVEV (reference sequence). The germline V and J ends were trimmed by 7 bases and 0 bases, with 12 bases remaining between them. This CDR3 comprises 14 residues. In DNA form, the CDR3 reads TGTGCCAGCATTAAGGGCGGAATGAACACTGAAGCTTTCTTT. Translated, it gives CASIKGGMNTEAFF.

The chain employs TRBV11-2 and TRBJ2-5, with a possible D match to TRBD2 (5 bases). Germline-derived CDR1 and CDR2 are SGHAT and FQNNGV. V was trimmed by 3 bases and J by 5 bases, leaving 13 bases between them. CDR3 length: 14 amino acids. As DNA, the CDR3 is TGTGCCAGCAGCTTGCCGTCGCGGGCGGAGACCCAGTACTTC. Its protein is CASSLPSRAETQYF.

The genes are TRBV30 and TRBJ1-5; D is undetermined. CDR1 and CDR2 (germline): GTSNPN, SVGIG (reference sequence). Trimming cost V 1 base and J 6 bases, with 7 bases left between them. The CDR3 covers 12 residues. CDR3 sequence: CAWSDVGQPQHF. CDR3 sequence (DNA): TGTGCCTGGAGTGACGTTGGTCAGCCCCAGCATTTT.

This clone was seen a few times. The J gene is TRBJ2-1, the V gene TRBV29-1, with D uncertain. The ends were cut back, 3 bases at V and 3 bases at J, with 6 bases in the middle. The CDR3 is 12 residues long. Germline loops: CDR1 SQVTM, CDR2 ANQGSEA. The CDR3 nucleotides read TGCAGCGTTGATCGAGACTACAATGAGCAGTTCTTC. It specifies CSVDRDYNEQFF.

The chain links TRBV2 to TRBJ2-4; no clear D gene. The germline gives CDR1 SNHLY, CDR2 FYNNEI. CDR3 length: 16 residues. V lost 3 bases, J lost 4 bases, and 16 bases lay in between. DNA for the CDR3: TGTGCCAGCAGTGACAAAGGACCGAGTCCGAAAAACATTCAGTACTTC. It translates to CASSDKGPSPKNIQYF.

The V and J genes are TRBV29-1 and TRBJ2-2; TRBD2 matches 13 bases. The CDR3 consists of 16 residues. V lost 2 bases and J lost 6; bases outside the gene matches: 6. Germline CDR1 is SQVTM and CDR2 is ANQGSEA. CDR3 coding DNA: TGCAGCGTTGAACTCACTAGCGGGGGGGCAGCCGGGGAGCTGTTTTTT. Translating it yields CSVELTSGGAAGELFF.

This chain connects TRBV29-1 to TRBJ2-1; the D gene could be TRBD1 or TRBD2 (5 bases each). The germline V gene has CDR1 SQVTM and CDR2 ANQGSEA. This CDR3 has 15 amino acids. V shed 8 bases and J shed 4 bases, with 21 bases lying between them. As DNA, the CDR3 is TGCAGCTCCCTGGGTGAGGTGGGGGAATACAATGAGCAGTTCTTC. Protein: CSSLGEVGEYNEQFF.

The chain uses TRBV30 and TRBJ1-3, with TRBD1 matching 8 bases. Germline assignment: CDR1 GTSNPN and CDR2 SVGIG (reference sequence). The CDR3 is 14 residues long. V gave up 2 bases and J gave up 7 bases; unmatched junction bases: 7. CDR3 amino acids: CAWSLGQGVNTIYF. The CDR3, as DNA: TGTGCCTGGAGTTTAGGACAGGGAGTGAACACCATATATTTT. The whole variable domain, filled in from reference TRBV30 and TRBJ1-3, reads SQTIHQWPATLVQPVGSPLSLECTVEGTSNPNLYWYRQAAGRGLQLLFYSVGIGQISSEVPQNLSASRPQDRQFILSSKKLLLSDSGFYLCAWSLGQGVNTIYFGEGSWLTVV.

This chain connects TRBV7-3 to TRBJ2-1; 9 bases fit TRBD2. Trimming at V came to 3 bases and at J to 2 bases, leaving 8 bases not matched to a gene. The CDR3 consists of 17 residues. CDR1 SGHTA and CDR2 FQGTGA come from the germline V gene. The chain's CDR3 is CASSLSGGLLPYNEQFF. As DNA, the CDR3 is TGTGCCAGCAGCTTGAGCGGGGGGCTCCTCCCCTACAATGAGCAGTTCTTC. The entire variable domain, with the rest obtained from reference TRBV7-3 and TRBJ2-1, is as follows: GAGVSQTPSNKVTEKGKYVELRCDPISGHTALYWYRQSLGQGPEFLIYFQGTGAADDSGLPNDRFFAVRPEGSVSTLKIQRTERGDSAVYLCASSLSGGLLPYNEQFFGPGTRLTVL.

The chain carries TRBV15 and TRBJ2-3; tentative D call: TRBD1 (6 bases). The germline V gene encodes CDR1 LNHNV and CDR2 YYDKDF (reference sequence). This CDR3 is 18 amino acids long. V was shortened by 3 bases and J by 4 bases, with 23 bases between the two germline ends. The DNA of the CDR3 is TGTGCCACCAGCAGGATTTGTTGTTGGCAGGGGAATCCAGATACGCAGTATTTT. Protein product: CATSRICCWQGNPDTQYF.